This T cell receptor (beta chain) derives from a study of cytomegalovirus exposure and HLA in healthy donors. Per the germline V gene, CDR1 is SGHDT and CDR2 is YYEEEE. The CDR3 consists of 12 residues. The germline V and J ends were trimmed by 3 bases and 10 bases, with 11 bases remaining between them. The PCR contained 60 Vbeta and 13 Jbeta primers. The table came from immunoSEQ multiplex PCR; TCRdb's copy has only in-frame clones and leaves some out. Counted here are fewer than 120,000 clones, approximately 79% occurring once; the ten biggest clones make up 6.2%. The chain carries TRBV5-6 and TRBJ2-1; a possible D gene is TRBD1 (6 bases). The TCR sequence derives from a man aged 30-40 years in good health and CMV-seropositive. Material: PBMCs. The CDR3 loop is CASSWTVNEQFF. In nucleotides, the CDR3 is TGTGCCAGCAGCTGGACAGTGAACGAGCAGTTCTTC.